These 11 T cell receptor beta chains were all obtained from the same sample, sequenced in a study of CD8 T cells in ankylosing spondylitis. TCRdb reprocessed the 5' RACE reads with MiXCR, giving one entry per CDR3 protein. The table lists around 300,000 distinct CDR3 sequences, about 9.9% of them singletons. What was sequenced was blood, either unsorted or a sorted T cell fraction (not recorded which). Receptors originate from a female donor with ankylosing spondylitis or in good health (not recorded which).

This clonotype was counted many times. This chain links TRBV5-1 with TRBJ1-2; 11 nucleotides line up with TRBD1. V gave up 0 bases and J gave up 8 bases; unmatched junction bases: 9. Germline loops: CDR1 SGHRS, CDR2 YFSETQ. This CDR3 has 16 residues. CDR3 nucleotide sequence: TGCGCCAGCAGCTTGGCCCGGGACAGGGGGAGATTCGGCTACACCTTC. Encoded protein: CASSLARDRGRFGYTF.

This clonotype has ten or more counts. The rearrangement joins TRBV20-1 to TRBJ2-7, with 7 positions matching TRBD1. Germline V lookup: CDR1 DFQATT, CDR2 SNEGSKA (reference sequence). This CDR3 comprises 11 residues. After removal of 5 bases from V and 6 bases from J, the junction contained 4 bases not matched to a gene. CDR3 nucleotide sequence: TGCAGTGCTCCCGGACAGGCCGAGCAGTACTTC. The encoded protein is CSAPGQAEQYF.

This clonotype has at least ten counts. V and J are TRBV24-1 and TRBJ2-1; TRBD2 matches 8 bases. The CDR3 sequence is 17 residues long. J lost 2 bases, V lost 3 bases, and 8 bases had no gene match. Germline CDR1 and CDR2: KGHDR and SFDVKD. The CDR3 DNA reads TGTGCCACCAGTGATAACCCGGGGGGGACCGCCTACAATGAGCAGTTCTTC. Its translation is CATSDNPGGTAYNEQFF.

Concerning this clonotype itself: A much larger clone differs from this one at a single base, so this may be a read error. The chain recombines TRBV20-1 with TRBJ1-5; D ambiguous. Germline-derived CDR1 and CDR2 are DFQATT and SNEGSKA (reference sequence). The CDR3 loop spans 12 amino acids. The CDR3 DNA follows: TGCAGTGCCCGTGAGTCCAATCGGCCCCAGCATTTT. Translating it yields CSARESNRPQHF.

There are many counts of this clonotype. The gene calls are TRBV12-3 or TRBV12-4 and TRBJ2-7; D ambiguous. V gave up 2 bases and J gave up 3 bases, with 8 bases separating them. There are 13 residues in the CDR3. For the CDR3, the DNA is TGTGCCAGCAGTTTACCACCGAACTACGAGCAGTACTTC. This sequence encodes CASSLPPNYEQYF.

The V and J genes are TRBV5-1 and TRBJ1-4, with 7 bases aligning to TRBD1. Germline values: CDR1 SGHRS, CDR2 YFSETQ. The trim removed 6 bases at V and 8 bases at J, leaving 10 bases unmatched. The CDR3 runs to 14 residues. CDR3 region: CASNSGTANEKLFF. CDR3 coding DNA: TGCGCCAGCAACTCCGGGACAGCAAACGAAAAACTGTTTTTT.

Worth noting for this clonotype: Its ends do not fully match the called genes, so a read error is possible. This chain links TRBV5-1 with TRBJ2-1; TRBD1 matches at 7 bases. Germline values: CDR1 SGHRS, CDR2 YFSETQ. CDR3 length equals 17 residues. In DNA, the CDR3 is TGCGCCAGCTGCTTTTACCTCGGGACAGAGCTTTACAATGAGCAGCTCTTC. This translates into CASCFYLGTELYNEQLF.

The sample holds many counts of this clonotype. The chain couples TRBV20-1 to TRBJ1-5; tentative D call: TRBD1 (6 bases). Germline CDR1 is DFQATT and CDR2 is SNEGSKA (reference sequence). Trimming removed 6 bases at V and 2 bases at J, with 20 bases between. This CDR3 region has 16 residues. The CDR3 sequence is CSARDTNSVRNQPQHF. The CDR3 coding sequence is TGCAGTGCACGGGACACCAACTCGGTACGCAATCAGCCCCAGCATTTT.

The V call is TRBV7-9, the J call TRBJ2-3; 7 nucleotides agree with TRBD1. The tail of the sequence fits TRBJ1-5 better, so the J call may be wrong. The V gene's germline CDR1 is SEHNR and CDR2 FQNEAQ (reference sequence). The CDR3 runs to 16 residues. The CDR3 loop reads CASSLTAGGRLDTQHF. In DNA, the CDR3 is TGTGCCAGCAGCCTAACCGCAGGGGGTCGACTTGATACGCAGCATTTT.

The V gene is TRBV21-1, the J gene TRBJ2-7; TRBD1, the table's D call, was not compared with the DNA. TRBV21-1 is deemed a pseudogene. CDR3 size: 14 residues. The CDR3 protein is CASSKDRGPYEQYF. The CDR3 nucleotides read TGTGCCAGCAGCAAAGACAGGGGGCCCTACGAGCAGTACTTC.

About this clonotype itself: Mismatch with germline at one junction end may stem from a read error. V gene TRBV7-7 combines with J gene TRBJ2-5; a possible D gene is TRBD2 (6 bases). Germline V gives CDR1 SSHAT, CDR2 FNYEAQ (reference sequence). This CDR3 region has 14 residues. CDR3 nucleotide sequence: TGTGCTAGCAGCTTTTCTAAGGGAGGCGAGACCCAGTACTTC. It is translated as CASSFSKGGETQYF.